This T cell receptor (beta chain) emerged from a study of cytomegalovirus exposure and HLA in healthy donors. This CDR3 has 16 amino acids. Losses at the gene ends were 2 bases for V and 0 bases for J; bases not matched to a gene: 4. CDR1 is SGHRS, CDR2 YFSETQ, per germline. PCR employed 60 Vbeta and 13 Jbeta primers. Produced via immunoSEQ multiplex PCR; TCRdb's table is partial and in-frame only. The sample gives about 170,000 clones, approximately 86% of which show up once; 1.5% is in the top ten. Specimen: PBMCs. The chain recombines TRBV5-1 with TRBJ1-1; TRBD1 matches at 10 bases. The TCR sequence derives from a male donor in good health and CMV-seronegative. The CDR3 spells CASSLGTGAMNTEAFF. The CDR3 coding sequence is TGCGCCAGCAGCTTAGGGACAGGGGCCATGAACACTGAAGCTTTCTTT.